This TCR beta chain emerged from a study of blood T cells in healthy people across ages (dated by TCRdb to about 2015). As for the study more broadly: In model experiments, template switching captured about one uniquely barcoded TCR beta cDNA molecule for every two T cells. The study measured age-related changes in TCR beta repertoire diversity using deep sequencing normalized with unique cDNA molecular identifiers. Four age groups were formed from the donors: young (average roughly 15 years), middle-aged (approximately 41), aged (about 62) and long-lived (82). To avoid experimental bias, donors of different ages were randomly spread across the sequencing lanes. For two donors (one aged 18 to 29 and one aged 80 or older), the study analyzed two additional independent replicas of 1 million unique cDNA reads from the same blood draw. Study-wide conclusions, independent of this receptor: Because donor CMV infection status was unknown, age-related changes in expanded clonotypes were potentially confounded. Total diversity estimates from one million sequenced T cells were considered lower bounds and underestimates. There was a strong correlation between observed TCR beta diversity and the percentage of naive T cells measured by flow cytometry. Since profiling was done on bulk unsorted PBMCs, naive and antigen-experienced compartments could not be conclusively compared. The long-lived group showed more naive CD4+ T cells, fewer expanded clones and increased TCR diversity than the aged group, suggesting age selection. As age increased, observed TCR beta diversity per million T cells dropped in a roughly linear way, and a significant reduction was already evident by age about 40.

Via the germline V gene, CDR1 is SGHRS and CDR2 YFSETQ. Including the terminal cysteine and phenylalanine, the CDR3 comprises 17 residues. Only the CDR3 region is kept as DNA, spanning 51 bases read in frame from base 1. V is pared back by 2 bases and J by 0 bases, with 15 bases lying between the germline termini. Library preparation employed 5' RACE. The sequencing machine was an Illumina HiSeq 2500. A second PCR of roughly 7 to 11 cycles was performed with a sample-barcoded 5' primer and a J-beta primer mix. A template-switch 5' adaptor carrying 12 random nucleotides introduced a unique molecular identifier onto each TCR beta cDNA molecule. Each sample yielded at least 3 million CDR3-containing paired-end reads. The Mint cDNA synthesis kit, primed by a TRBC-specific oligonucleotide, was used to synthesize first-strand cDNA from all RNA. All cDNA was treated with uracil-DNA glycosylase and then went through a first 18-cycle PCR with the universal primers M1SS and BC2_uni_R. As for the authors' bioinformatics: For normalization, 1 million high-quality reads, each with a distinct molecular identifier, were randomly selected from each sample. Instead of being binned into consensus sequences, reads with shared molecular identifiers were discarded. MiTCR, run with a Q25 quality threshold and the strictest error-elimination algorithm, handled CDR3 identification, clonotype clustering and error correction. A nonparametric unseen species model using Euler transformation provided a lower-bound estimate of total TCR beta diversity. The public reads were reprocessed in TCRdb via fastp at Q25 and MiXCR, keeping in-frame beta chains. Rows with one shared CDR3 protein collapse into an entry with the most common genes and DNA. These V and J calls rely on TCRdb rather than the paper's analysis. The table for this sample lists roughly 730,000 distinct CDR3 sequences; roughly 50% of them were counted only once. The ten largest clones take up roughly 24% of the sample.

The roughly 38 donors, aged about 6 to 95 years, were systemically healthy Caucasian individuals from Russia. Around 10 milliliters of peripheral blood were collected from each donor into EDTA-treated Vacutainer tubes. Ficoll-Paque density-gradient centrifugation was used to isolate PBMCs, with at least 6.5 million per sample. Trizol reagent was used to extract total RNA from the PBMCs, yielding at least 5 micrograms per sample. The percentages of naive CD45RAhigh/CD27high T cells were determined by flow cytometry on a PBMC aliquot from every donor. In the case of this clonotype: Its antigen has not been determined. The input lacks base qualities; no much larger clone sits a single base away.

The source is a man aged 35 to 55 in good health. The chain links TRBV5-1 with TRBJ2-1; TRBD2 is possibly the D segment (6 matching bases). The sequenced material came from blood. The nucleotide sequence reads as follows: TGCGCCAGCAGCTTCGCCCTAGCGAAAAGCTCCTACAATGAGCAGTTCTTC. It codes for CASSFALAKSSYNEQFF.